This TCR beta chain stems from a study of CD8+ T cells in alopecia areata. Treatment here: oral pan-JAK inhibitor, 5-10 mg twice daily. The CDR3 runs to 14 residues. Germline V lookup: CDR1 GTSNPN, CDR2 SVGIG (reference sequence). V lost 2 bases and J 6 bases, leaving 14 bases between the germline ends. Sequencing relied on a cDNA template that was reverse transcribed from extracted RNA. Measured with immunoSEQ multiplex PCR; TCRdb has only the in-frame clones, and not every one. The sample lists about 190,000 clones, 64% occurring once. The receptor comes from a human donor with alopecia areata. The genes are TRBV30 and TRBJ1-5; D remains unclear. The sequencing here drew on CD4+ T cells sorted from blood, taken at week 4, from a patient treated with tofacitinib. CDR3 sequence: CAWSRGGHVQPQHF. The CDR3 bases are TGTGCCTGGAGTCGTGGAGGGCATGTTCAGCCCCAGCATTTT.